The 12 T cell receptor beta chains below were found in one sample sequenced in a study of T cells in Graves' hyperthyroidism and ophthalmopathy. RNA transcripts gave rise to amplified TCR beta CDR3 regions. HTBI primers were the set used in a first-round RT-PCR of the TCR CDR3. Each CDR3 protein is one row after TCRdb ran MiXCR on the multiplex PCR reads. The sample includes more than 450,000 distinct CDR3 sequences, about 14% seen only once; the top ten take approximately 14%. Sequenced material: blood. The receptors come from a woman in her thirties or forties with Graves' hyperthyroidism.

This clonotype was found a few times. The V and J genes are TRBV6-6 and TRBJ2-4; D call uncertain. CDR3 length equals 13 residues. The V and J ends lost 2 bases and 9 bases respectively, with 11 bases between them. Per the germline V gene, CDR1 is MNHNY and CDR2 is SVGAGI (reference sequence). The CDR3 loop is CASSYGPVGIQYF. The CDR3 region has the DNA TGTGCCAGCAGTTACGGTCCAGTGGGCATTCAGTACTTC.

At least ten counts were recorded for this clonotype. This chain connects TRBV7-9 to TRBJ2-1; 8 bases are a match to TRBD2. V lost 7 bases to trimming and J lost 0 bases; unmatched junction nucleotides: 8. Germline V gives CDR1 SEHNR, CDR2 FQNEAQ (reference sequence). This CDR3 contains 16 residues. The CDR3 protein is CASTRAGTSSYNEQFF. The CDR3 region has the DNA TGTGCCAGCACCCGTGCGGGGACTAGCTCCTACAATGAGCAGTTCTTC.

The V and J genes are TRBV5-1 and TRBJ2-7, with TRBD2 as a possible D gene (5 bases). Germline V CDR1 and CDR2: SGHRS, YFSETQ. The V gene lost 0 bases and the J gene lost 0 bases, with 13 bases spanning the gap. The CDR3 contains 16 residues. The CDR3 reads CASSLGASRSSYEQYF. CDR3 nucleotide sequence: TGCGCCAGCAGCTTGGGGGCTAGCAGGAGCTCCTACGAGCAGTACTTC.

This clonotype has at least ten counts. The rearrangement joins TRBV27 to TRBJ2-7, with 9 nucleotides matching TRBD1. Trimming at V came to 6 bases and at J to 0 bases, leaving 6 bases not matched to a gene. The length of the CDR3 is 15 residues. Germline CDR1 and CDR2: MNHEY and SMNVEV (reference sequence). CDR3 loop: CASSRGTGSSYEQYF. The DNA for the CDR3 is TGTGCCAGCAGCCGTGGGACAGGGAGCTCCTACGAGCAGTACTTC.

A few counts support this clonotype. The rearrangement links TRBV5-1 to TRBJ1-2; the D gene is possibly TRBD1 (6 bases). Germline CDR1 and CDR2: SGHRS and YFSETQ. The V end was cut by 3 bases, the J end by 6 bases, with 9 bases between. The CDR3 contains 12 residues. The CDR3, as DNA: TGCGCCAGCAGCTCACAGGGTGATGGCTACACCTTC. It encodes CASSSQGDGYTF.

This clonotype was observed at least ten times. The gene calls are TRBV28 and TRBJ2-7; D is possibly TRBD1 (6 bases). Germline-derived CDR1 and CDR2 are MDHEN and SYDVKM. The CDR3 runs 14 residues. V shed 4 bases and J shed 4 bases, with 14 bases lying between them. The CDR3 nucleotides read TGTGCCAGCAGTTCGGGACATGCTCTTTACGAGCAGTACTTC. Translating it yields CASSSGHALYEQYF.

This clonotype was found many times. The chain employs TRBV2 and TRBJ2-3, with TRBD2 identical over 13 bases. V trimming: 6 bases; J trimming: 3 bases; junction bases outside the gene matches: 15. Germline V gene sequence: CDR1 SNHLY, CDR2 FYNNEI. The CDR3 runs to 19 residues. CDR3 sequence (DNA): TGTGCCAGCAGCCCGCGGACTAGCGGGAGATCAAGCGGTACAGATACGCAGTATTTT. Amino acid sequence: CASSPRTSGRSSGTDTQYF. Drawing the rest from reference TRBV2 and TRBJ2-3, the complete variable domain is EPEVTQTPSHQVTQMGQEVILRCVPISNHLYFYWYRQILGQKVEFLVSFYNNEISEKSEIFDDQFSVERPDGSNFTLKIRSTKLEDSAMYFCASSPRTSGRSSGTDTQYFGPGTRLTVL.

This clonotype has a handful of counts. V is TRBV7-9 and J is TRBJ2-2, with 8 bases lining up with TRBD2. J was trimmed by 6 bases and V by 4 bases; bases with no gene match: 10. The CDR3 sequence is 16 residues long. Germline V gives CDR1 SEHNR, CDR2 FQNEAQ (reference sequence). The CDR3 spells CASSSPGLEFAGELFF. The CDR3 nucleotides read TGTGCCAGCAGCTCGCCGGGACTAGAGTTCGCCGGGGAGCTGTTTTTT.

This clonotype has at least ten counts. V gene TRBV20-1 combines with J gene TRBJ2-3; TRBD2 matches at 9 bases. Trimming at V came to 1 base and at J to 11 bases, leaving 7 bases not matched to a gene. The CDR3 spans 13 residues. Germline values: CDR1 DFQATT, CDR2 SNEGSKA (reference sequence). The CDR3 here is CSARASAGGWQYF. Here the CDR3 DNA reads TGCAGTGCTAGAGCTTCGGCGGGAGGGTGGCAGTATTTT.

This clonotype was seen more than once but under ten times. V usage is TRBV10-3 and J usage is TRBJ1-5; D gene ambiguous. Germline lookup yields CDR1 ENHRY and CDR2 SYGVKD. The CDR3 is 15 amino acids. V was cut by 11 bases and J by 2 bases, with 19 bases left in between. CDR3 bases: TGTGCCGTGAGTCCGGACCCAGGCGGCAATCAGCCCCAGCATTTT. Protein product: CAVSPDPGGNQPQHF.

This clonotype was counted ten times or more. The chain joins TRBV28 to TRBJ2-3, with TRBD1 matching over 9 bases. Germline V CDR1 and CDR2: MDHEN, SYDVKM. Germline trimming cut 4 bases from V and 4 bases from J; bases unmatched to any gene: 9. This CDR3 comprises 16 residues. CDR3 sequence reads: CASSYPGQGLPDTQYF. The CDR3 region has the DNA TGTGCCAGCAGTTATCCGGGACAGGGTCTTCCAGATACGCAGTATTTT.

This clonotype has a count of ten or more. V is TRBV3-1 and J is TRBJ2-3; 7 nucleotides match TRBD2. The CDR3 extends over 17 amino acids. Germline-derived CDR1 and CDR2 are LGHDT and YNNKEL (reference sequence). With 1 base clipped from V and 4 bases from J, the junction kept 11 bases outside the gene matches. CDR3: CASSQAGGGSGADTQYF. CDR3 DNA: TGTGCCAGCAGCCAAGCTGGAGGCGGGAGTGGAGCAGATACGCAGTATTTT.